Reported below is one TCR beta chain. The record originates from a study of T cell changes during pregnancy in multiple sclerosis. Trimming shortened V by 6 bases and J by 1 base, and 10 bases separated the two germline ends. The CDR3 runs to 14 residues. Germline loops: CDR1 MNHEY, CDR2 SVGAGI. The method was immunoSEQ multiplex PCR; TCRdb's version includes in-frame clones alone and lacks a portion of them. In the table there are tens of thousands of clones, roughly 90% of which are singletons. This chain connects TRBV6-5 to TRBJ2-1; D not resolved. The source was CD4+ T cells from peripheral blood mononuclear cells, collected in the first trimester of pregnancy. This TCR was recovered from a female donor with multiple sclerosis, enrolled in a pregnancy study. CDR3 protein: CASRETDSYNEQFF. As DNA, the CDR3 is TGTGCCAGCAGAGAGACTGATTCCTACAATGAGCAGTTCTTC.